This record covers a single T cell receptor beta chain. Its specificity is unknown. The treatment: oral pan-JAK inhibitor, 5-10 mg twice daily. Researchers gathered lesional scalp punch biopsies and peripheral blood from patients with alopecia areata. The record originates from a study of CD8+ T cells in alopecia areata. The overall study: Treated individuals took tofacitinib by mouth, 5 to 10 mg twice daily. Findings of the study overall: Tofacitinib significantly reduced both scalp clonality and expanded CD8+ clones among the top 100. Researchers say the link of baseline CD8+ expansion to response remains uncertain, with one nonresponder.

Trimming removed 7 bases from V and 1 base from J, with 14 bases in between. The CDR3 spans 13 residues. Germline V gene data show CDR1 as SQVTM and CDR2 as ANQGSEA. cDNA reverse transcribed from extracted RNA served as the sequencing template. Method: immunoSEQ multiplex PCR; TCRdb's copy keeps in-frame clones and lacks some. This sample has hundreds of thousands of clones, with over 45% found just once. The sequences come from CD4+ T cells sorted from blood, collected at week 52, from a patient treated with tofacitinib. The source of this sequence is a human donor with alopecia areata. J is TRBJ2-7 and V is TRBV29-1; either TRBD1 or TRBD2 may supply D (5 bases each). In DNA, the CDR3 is TGCAGCGCAATAAAGGGGACGTCCTACGAGCAGTACTTC. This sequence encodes CSAIKGTSYEQYF.